This TCR beta chain was recorded in a study of blood T cells in healthy people across ages. Study results and limitations: Long-lived donors carried more naive CD4+ cells and greater diversity than aged donors.

The V gene's germline CDR1 is DFQATT and CDR2 SNEGSKA (reference sequence). The CDR3 runs 13 residues. V lost 0 bases and J lost 4, with 7 bases in between. PCR was performed a second time for roughly 7 to 11 cycles using a sample-barcoded 5' primer and a J-beta primer mix. Using its own MiXCR run on the 5' RACE reads, TCRdb lists one record per CDR3 protein. The data show roughly 800,000 distinct CDR3 sequences, 55% to 75% seen once. About this clonotype: Its target is unknown.

This chain links TRBV20-1 with TRBJ2-1, with D hard to call. This TCR was recovered from a young man in good health. Sample: blood. CDR3 region: CSARDQPYNEQFF. The CDR3, as DNA: TGCAGTGCTAGAGATCAACCGTACAATGAGCAGTTCTTC.